The present T cell receptor beta chain was sequenced within a study of blood T cell repertoires in COVID-19 (dated by TCRdb to 2020 to 2022). About the full investigation: The collaborator samples originated in the United States, Italy and Spain and spanned the acute and convalescent phases of COVID-19. The dataset comprised deeply sampled blood TCRbeta repertoires from subjects exposed to, actively infected with, or recovered from COVID-19. Samples came from the ongoing ImmuneRACE study (first 160 participants) plus 1,254 subjects from 6 global collaborators. The material from the prospective study consisted of cDNA or gDNA derived from T cells, B-cell-depleted T cells, or PBMCs. Where available, HLA class I and class II types were obtained from metadata supplied by the sample provider rather than from assay-based typing. The sample metadata nearly always contained a de-identified subject ID, COVID-19 status, age in years and sex. The repertoires were released in a freely available public database meant as a resource for research on the immune response to SARS-CoV-2. General conclusions and limits of the study: The quantity of clinical and demographic metadata differed by source and by participant and was supplied without curation.

Collaborating institutions collected whole blood in K2EDTA tubes following their own protocols. For TCRbeta analysis, collaborators shipped samples in one of three forms: frozen whole blood, isolated PBMCs, or DNA extracted from either of those sample types. V sheds 6 bases and J sheds 0 bases, leaving 6 bases between their ends. The germline V gene yields MDHEN for CDR1 and SYDVKM for CDR2. The CDR3 contains 14 residues, cysteine and phenylalanine counted. Solely the CDR3 DNA is kept, with 42 bases framed from the first base. TCRbeta CDR3 regions were amplified from genomic DNA using the immunoSEQ Assay, a bias-controlled multiplex PCR. Per the source publication's procedure: The number of nucleated cells in each sample was estimated from the amplification of reference gene primers within the assay. To quantify the absolute abundance of each unique TCRbeta CDR3 rearrangement, sequence reads were collapsed and filtered. For each sample, productive Simpson clonality was calculated as the square root of Simpson's diversity index across productive rearrangements. Entries here come from immuneACCESS through TCRdb and include only in-frame sequences with V and J called. Some clones fail to appear in such tables; in the studies checked, an unresolved V gene covers under half of the shortfall, and the cause of the remainder is unknown. That table supplies the V and J calls and clone size; D and trimming were determined from the DNA. A total of around 45,000 clones appear in this sample, 86% of them only once. The biggest ten clones account for 16% of the sample.

Regarding this clone: No antigen is known for it. One base away there is no much larger clone; base qualities are not given.

The clonotype was recovered from a man aged 60 to 75 with active or convalescent COVID-19. The V gene is TRBV28 and the J gene is TRBJ2-6; TRBD2 is perhaps the D gene, given 6 matching bases. Sequenced: peripheral blood. The CDR3 corresponds to CASRLASGANVLTF. At the DNA level, the sequence is TGTGCCAGCAGACTAGCCTCTGGGGCCAACGTCCTGACTTTC.